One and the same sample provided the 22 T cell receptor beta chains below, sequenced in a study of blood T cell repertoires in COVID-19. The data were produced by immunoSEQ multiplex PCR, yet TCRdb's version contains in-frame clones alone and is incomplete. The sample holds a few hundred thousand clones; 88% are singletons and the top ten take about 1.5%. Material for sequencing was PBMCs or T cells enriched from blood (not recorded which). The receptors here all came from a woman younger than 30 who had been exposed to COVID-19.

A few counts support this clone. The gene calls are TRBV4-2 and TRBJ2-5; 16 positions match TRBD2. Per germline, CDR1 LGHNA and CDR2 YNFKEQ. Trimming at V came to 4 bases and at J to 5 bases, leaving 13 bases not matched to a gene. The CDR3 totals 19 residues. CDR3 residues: CASSLGTSGGAPQGETQYF. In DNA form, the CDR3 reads TGTGCCAGCAGCCTCGGGACTAGCGGGGGGGCCCCCCAGGGCGAGACCCAGTACTTC.

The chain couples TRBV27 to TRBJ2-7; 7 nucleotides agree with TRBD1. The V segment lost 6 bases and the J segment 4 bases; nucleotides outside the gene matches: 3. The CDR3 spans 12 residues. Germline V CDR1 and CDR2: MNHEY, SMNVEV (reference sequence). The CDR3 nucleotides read TGTGCCAGCAGGACAGGGAAGTACGAGCAGTACTTC. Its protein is CASRTGKYEQYF.

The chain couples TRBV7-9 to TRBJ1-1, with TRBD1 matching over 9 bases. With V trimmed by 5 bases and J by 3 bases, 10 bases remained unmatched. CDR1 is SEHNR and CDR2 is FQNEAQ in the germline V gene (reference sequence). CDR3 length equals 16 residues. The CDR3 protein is CASSPSGQGWDTEAFF. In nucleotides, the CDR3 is TGTGCCAGCAGCCCCAGTGGACAGGGGTGGGACACTGAAGCTTTCTTT.

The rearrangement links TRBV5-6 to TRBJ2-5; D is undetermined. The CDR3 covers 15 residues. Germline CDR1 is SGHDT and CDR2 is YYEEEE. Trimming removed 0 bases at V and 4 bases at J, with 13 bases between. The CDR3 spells CASSLGLNSPETQYF. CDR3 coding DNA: TGTGCCAGCAGCTTGGGCCTTAACAGTCCAGAGACCCAGTACTTC. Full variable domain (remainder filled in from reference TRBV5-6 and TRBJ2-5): DAGVTQSPTHLIKTRGQQVTLRCSPKSGHDTVSWYQQALGQGPQFIFQYYEEEERQRGNFPDRFSGHQFPNYSSELNVNALLLGDSALYLCASSLGLNSPETQYFGPGTRLLVL.

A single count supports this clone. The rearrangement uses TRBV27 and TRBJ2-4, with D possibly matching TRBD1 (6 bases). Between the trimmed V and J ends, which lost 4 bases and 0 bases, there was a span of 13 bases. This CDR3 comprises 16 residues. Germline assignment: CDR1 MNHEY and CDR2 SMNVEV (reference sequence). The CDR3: CASSSLTGGAKNIQYF. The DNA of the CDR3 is TGTGCCAGCAGTTCCCTGACAGGCGGAGCCAAAAACATTCAGTACTTC.

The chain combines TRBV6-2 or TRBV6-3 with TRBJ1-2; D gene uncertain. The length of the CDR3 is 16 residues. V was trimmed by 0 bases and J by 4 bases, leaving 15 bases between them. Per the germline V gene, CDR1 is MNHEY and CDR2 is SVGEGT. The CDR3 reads CASSYSGAKEAYGYTF. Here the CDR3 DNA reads TGTGCCAGCAGTTACTCAGGAGCCAAAGAAGCCTATGGCTACACCTTC.

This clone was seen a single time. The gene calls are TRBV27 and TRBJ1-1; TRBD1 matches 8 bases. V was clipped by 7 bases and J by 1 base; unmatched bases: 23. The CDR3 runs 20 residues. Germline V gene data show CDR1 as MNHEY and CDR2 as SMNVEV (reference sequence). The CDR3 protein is CASNDRYIRGREVANTEAFF. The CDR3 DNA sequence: TGTGCCAGCAACGATCGTTATATCAGGGGGCGAGAGGTGGCGAACACTGAAGCTTTCTTT.

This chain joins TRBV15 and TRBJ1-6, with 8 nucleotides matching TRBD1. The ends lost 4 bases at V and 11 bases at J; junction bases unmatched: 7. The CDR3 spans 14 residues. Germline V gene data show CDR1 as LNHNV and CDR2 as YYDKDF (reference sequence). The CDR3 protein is CATSTRTGRPPLHF. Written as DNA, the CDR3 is TGTGCCACCAGCACCCGGACAGGGAGGCCACCCCTCCACTTT. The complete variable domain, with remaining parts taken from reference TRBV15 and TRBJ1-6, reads DAMVIQNPRYQVTQFGKPVTLSCSQTLNHNVMYWYQQKSSQAPKLLFHYYDKDFNNEADTPDNFQSRRPNTSFCFLDIRSPGLGDTAMYLCATSTRTGRPPLHFGNGTRLTVT.

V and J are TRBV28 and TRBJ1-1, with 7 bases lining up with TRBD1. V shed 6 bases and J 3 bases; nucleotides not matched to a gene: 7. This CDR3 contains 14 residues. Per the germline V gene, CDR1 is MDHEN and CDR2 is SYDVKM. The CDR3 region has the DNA TGTGCCAGCAGCTATGGACAGGTTTACACTGAAGCTTTCTTT. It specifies CASSYGQVYTEAFF.

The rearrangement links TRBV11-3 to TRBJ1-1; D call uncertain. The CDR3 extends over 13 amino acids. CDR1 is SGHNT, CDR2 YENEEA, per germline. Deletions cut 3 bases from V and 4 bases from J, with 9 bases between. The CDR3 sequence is CASSFRGGTEAFF. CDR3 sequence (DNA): TGTGCCAGCAGCTTCAGAGGTGGCACTGAAGCTTTCTTT.

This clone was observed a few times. CDR3 sequence reads: CASGGVTRGYTF. The CDR3 DNA follows: TGTGCCAGCGGGGGGGTAACGAGGGGCTACACCTTC. The chain links TRBV28 to TRBJ1-2, with D perhaps TRBD1 (5 bases). V lost 8 bases to trimming and J lost 8 bases, with 15 bases between them. The germline V gene encodes CDR1 MDHEN and CDR2 SYDVKM. CDR3 length equals 12 residues.

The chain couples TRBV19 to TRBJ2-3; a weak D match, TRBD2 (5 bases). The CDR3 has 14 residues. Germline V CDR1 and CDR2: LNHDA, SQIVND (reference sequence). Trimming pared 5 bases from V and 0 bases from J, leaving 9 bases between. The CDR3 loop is CASSLGLSTDTQYF. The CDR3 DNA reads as TGTGCCAGTAGTCTCGGACTGAGCACAGATACGCAGTATTTT.

The CDR3 sequence is CAISPGTDSYEQYF. The CDR3 coding sequence is TGTGCCATCAGTCCTGGGACAGACTCCTACGAGCAGTACTTC. V gene TRBV10-3 combines with J gene TRBJ2-7; 7 bases are a match to TRBD1. From germline, CDR1 is ENHRY and CDR2 SYGVKD. Trimming took 5 bases from V and 0 from J; bases not matched to a gene: 4. This CDR3 contains 14 residues.

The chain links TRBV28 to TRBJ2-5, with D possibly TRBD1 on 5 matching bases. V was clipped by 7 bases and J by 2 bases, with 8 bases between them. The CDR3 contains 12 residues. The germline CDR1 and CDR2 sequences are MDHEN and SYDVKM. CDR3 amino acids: CASTQGQETQYF. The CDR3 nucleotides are TGTGCCAGCACCCAGGGACAAGAGACCCAGTACTTC.

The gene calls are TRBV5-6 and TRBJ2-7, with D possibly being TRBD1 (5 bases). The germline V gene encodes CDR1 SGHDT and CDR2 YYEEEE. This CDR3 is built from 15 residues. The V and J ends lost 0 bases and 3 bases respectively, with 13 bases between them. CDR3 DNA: TGTGCCAGCAGCTTGGGCTGGGGCAACAGCTACGAGCAGTACTTC. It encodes CASSLGWGNSYEQYF.

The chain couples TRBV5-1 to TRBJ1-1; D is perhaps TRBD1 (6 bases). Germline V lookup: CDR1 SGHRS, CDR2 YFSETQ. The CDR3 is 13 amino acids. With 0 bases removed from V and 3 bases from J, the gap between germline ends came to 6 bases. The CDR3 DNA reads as TGCGCCAGCAGCTTGGGGGGGCACACTGAAGCTTTCTTT. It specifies CASSLGGHTEAFF.

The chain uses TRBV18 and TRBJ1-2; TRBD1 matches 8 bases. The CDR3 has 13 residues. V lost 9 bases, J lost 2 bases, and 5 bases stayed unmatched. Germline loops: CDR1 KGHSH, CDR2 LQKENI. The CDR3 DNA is TGTGCCAGTTCCCGGGACAGGAACTATGGCTACACCTTC. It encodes CASSRDRNYGYTF.

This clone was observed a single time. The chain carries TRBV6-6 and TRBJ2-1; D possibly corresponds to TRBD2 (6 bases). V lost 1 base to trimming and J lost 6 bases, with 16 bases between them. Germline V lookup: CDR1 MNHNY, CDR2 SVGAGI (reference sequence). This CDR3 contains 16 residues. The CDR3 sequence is CASSYFSGGAPNEQFF. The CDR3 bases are TGTGCCAGCAGTTACTTTAGCGGAGGGGCGCCCAATGAGCAGTTCTTC.

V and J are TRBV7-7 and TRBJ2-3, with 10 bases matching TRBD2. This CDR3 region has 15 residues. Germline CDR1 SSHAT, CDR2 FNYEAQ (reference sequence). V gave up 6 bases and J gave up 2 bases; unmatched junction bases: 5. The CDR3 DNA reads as TGTGCCAGCAGTCCTAGCGGGAGCAACACAGATACGCAGTATTTT. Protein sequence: CASSPSGSNTDTQYF.

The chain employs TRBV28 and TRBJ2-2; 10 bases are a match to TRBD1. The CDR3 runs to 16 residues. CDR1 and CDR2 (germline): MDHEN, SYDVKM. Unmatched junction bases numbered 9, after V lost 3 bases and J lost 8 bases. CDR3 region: CASSLLGQGMLGELFF. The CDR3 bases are TGTGCCAGCAGTTTGTTGGGACAGGGGATGTTGGGGGAGCTGTTTTTT.

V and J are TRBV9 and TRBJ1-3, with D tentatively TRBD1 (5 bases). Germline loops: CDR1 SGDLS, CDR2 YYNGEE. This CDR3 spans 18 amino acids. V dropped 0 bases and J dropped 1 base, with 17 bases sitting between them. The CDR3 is CASSVATLPGVSGNTIYF. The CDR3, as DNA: TGTGCCAGCAGCGTAGCTACCCTCCCGGGGGTTTCTGGAAACACCATATATTTT.

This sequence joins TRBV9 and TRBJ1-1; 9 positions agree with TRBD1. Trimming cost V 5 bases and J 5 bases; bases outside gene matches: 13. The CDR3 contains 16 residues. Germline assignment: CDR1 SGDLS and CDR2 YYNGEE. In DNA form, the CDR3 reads TGTGCCAGCAGTACTCACAGGGGGCCGTTGGGGACTGAAGCTTTCTTT. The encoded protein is CASSTHRGPLGTEAFF.